This T cell receptor (beta chain) was sequenced in a study of shared clonotypes between healthy human individuals. In regard to this clone: As yet, its antigen is unknown.

CDR3 length: 12 amino acids. The germline V and J ends were trimmed by 0 bases and 8 bases, with 7 bases remaining between them. Germline V gene data show CDR1 as GTSNPN and CDR2 as SVGIG (reference sequence). Study donors comprised healthy, HIV-negative adults devoid of recent acute infection or vaccination. Memory CD4+ cells were the fraction left after CD45RA+ naive selection. The study, taken as a whole, reports: Four donors shared roughly 5% of their naive CD4 clonotypes.

The repertoire was sequenced with immunoSEQ multiplex PCR; TCRdb's copy has only in-frame clones and lacks some. This table has some 2,000,000 clones, around 95% appearing once. The chain couples TRBV30 to TRBJ1-4; D is ambiguous. This TCR was sampled from a young man in good health. Sequences were obtained from naive CD4+ T cells sorted from blood. Subset of the sample: CD45RA+ positively selected. For the CDR3, the DNA is TGTGCCTGGAGTGTTCAACAGGAAAAACTGTTTTTT. Translating it yields CAWSVQQEKLFF.